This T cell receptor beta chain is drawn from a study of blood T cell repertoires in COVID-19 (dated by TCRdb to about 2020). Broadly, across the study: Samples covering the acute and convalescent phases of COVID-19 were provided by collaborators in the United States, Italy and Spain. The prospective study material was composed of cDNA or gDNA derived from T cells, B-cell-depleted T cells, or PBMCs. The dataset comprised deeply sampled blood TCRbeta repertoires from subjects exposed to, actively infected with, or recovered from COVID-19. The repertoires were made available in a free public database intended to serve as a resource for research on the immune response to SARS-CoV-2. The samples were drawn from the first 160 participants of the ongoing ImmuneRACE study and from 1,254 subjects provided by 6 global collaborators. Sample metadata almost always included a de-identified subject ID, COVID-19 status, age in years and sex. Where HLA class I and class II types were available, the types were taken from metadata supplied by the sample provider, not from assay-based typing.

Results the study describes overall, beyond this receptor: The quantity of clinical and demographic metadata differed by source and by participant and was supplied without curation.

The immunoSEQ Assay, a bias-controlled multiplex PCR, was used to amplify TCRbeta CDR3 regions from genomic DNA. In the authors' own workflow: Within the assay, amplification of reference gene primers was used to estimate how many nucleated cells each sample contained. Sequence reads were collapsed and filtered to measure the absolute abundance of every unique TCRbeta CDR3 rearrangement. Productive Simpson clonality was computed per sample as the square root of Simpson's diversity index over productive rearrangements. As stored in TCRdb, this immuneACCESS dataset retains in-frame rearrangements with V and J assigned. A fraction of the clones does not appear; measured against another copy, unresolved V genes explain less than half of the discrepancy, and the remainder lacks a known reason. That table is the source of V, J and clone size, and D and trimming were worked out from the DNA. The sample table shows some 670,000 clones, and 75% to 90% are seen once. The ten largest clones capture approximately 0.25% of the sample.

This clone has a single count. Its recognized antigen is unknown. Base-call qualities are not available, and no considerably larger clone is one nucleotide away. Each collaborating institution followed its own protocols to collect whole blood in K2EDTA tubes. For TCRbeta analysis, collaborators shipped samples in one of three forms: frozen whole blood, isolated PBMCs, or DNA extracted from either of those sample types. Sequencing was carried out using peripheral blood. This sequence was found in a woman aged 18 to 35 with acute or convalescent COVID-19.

CDR3 reads: CASSSRTGSSGNTIYF. The nucleotides read TGCGCCAGCAGCTCCCGGACAGGCAGCTCTGGAAACACCATATATTTT. The chain is made from TRBV4-3 and TRBJ1-3, with 7 central nucleotides matching TRBD1. Germline trimming amounts to 5 bases on V and 0 bases on J, with 7 as the count of junction bases outside the gene matches. From the cysteine through the phenylalanine, the CDR3 covers 16 amino acids. Here the CDR3 DNA is all that survives: 48 bases in frame from base 1. Sequences LGHNA (CDR1) and YSLEER (CDR2) are obtained from the germline V gene.